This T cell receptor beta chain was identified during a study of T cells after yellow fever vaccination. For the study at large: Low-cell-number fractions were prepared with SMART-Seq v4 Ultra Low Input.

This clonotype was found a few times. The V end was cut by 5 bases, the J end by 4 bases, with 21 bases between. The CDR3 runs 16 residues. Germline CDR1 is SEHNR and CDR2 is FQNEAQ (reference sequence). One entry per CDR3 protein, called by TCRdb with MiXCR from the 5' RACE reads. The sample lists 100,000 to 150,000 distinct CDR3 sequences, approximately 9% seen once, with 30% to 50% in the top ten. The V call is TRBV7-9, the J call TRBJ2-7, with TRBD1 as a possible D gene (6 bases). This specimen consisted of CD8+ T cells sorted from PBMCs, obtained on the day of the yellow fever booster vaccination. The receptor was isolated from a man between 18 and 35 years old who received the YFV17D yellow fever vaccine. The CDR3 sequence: CASSHLGQGLRYEQYV. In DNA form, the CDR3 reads TGTGCCAGCAGCCACCTCGGGCAGGGGCTCCGTTACGAGCAGTACGTC.